This TCR beta chain is drawn from a study of T cells in tuberculosis. As for the study in general: The T cells targeted glucose monomycolate, a mycobacterial lipid, via CD1B.

Latent tuberculosis screening used tuberculin skin test and IGRA at entry. Of note for this clone: The antigen remains unidentified.

Overall study findings and caveats: Active tuberculosis patients had shorter CDR3-alpha; the beta difference was nonsignificant. Smaller distances to GMM-specific TCRs suggested their expansion in active tuberculosis.

CDR1 is SGHRS, CDR2 YFSETQ, per germline. The CDR3 spans 16 residues. V shed 0 bases, J shed 0 bases, and the junction held 4 bases outside the gene matches. TCRdb's copy holds only in-frame clones and misses some; the assay was immunoSEQ multiplex PCR. Of about 25,000 clones in the sample, 95% to 96% were seen once. Sequences were obtained from PBMCs. The gene calls are TRBV5-1 and TRBJ1-2, with 8 nucleotides matching TRBD1. This receptor was taken from a donor aged 5 to 30 with latent tuberculosis or without tuberculosis infection. The chain's CDR3 is CASSLGDRRANYGYTF. The CDR3 DNA reads TGCGCCAGCAGCTTGGGGGACAGGAGAGCTAACTATGGCTACACCTTC. The full variable domain, rest sourced from reference TRBV5-1 and TRBJ1-2, is KAGVTQTPRYLIKTRGQQVTLSCSPISGHRSVSWYQQTPGQGLQFLFEYFSETQRNKGNFPGRFSGRQFSNSRSEMNVSTLELGDSALYLCASSLGDRRANYGYTFGSGTRLTVV.